The TCR beta chain described here comes from a study of cytomegalovirus exposure and HLA in healthy donors. Looking at the study overall: Membership in the Caucasian-associated ancestry cluster was found for around four fifths of roughly 360 genotyped donors.

The PCR used 60 Vbeta and 13 Jbeta primers. Clones were read by immunoSEQ multiplex PCR, and TCRdb kept only the in-frame ones, dropping some. The sample carries 85,000 to 130,000 clones, roughly four fifths recorded once. CDR3 length equals 18 residues. CDR1 and CDR2 (germline): LNHNV, YYDKDF (reference sequence). Deletions cut 2 bases from V and 4 bases from J, with 20 bases between. Material for sequencing was PBMCs. The receptor was isolated from a male donor in good health and CMV-seropositive. V and J are TRBV15 and TRBJ2-2, with D maybe TRBD1 (6 bases). This chain's CDR3 is CATSRIRESAGATGELFF. The CDR3 nucleotides read TGTGCCACCAGCAGAATAAGAGAATCGGCAGGGGCCACCGGGGAGCTGTTTTTT.